The rows below give T cell receptor beta chains drawn from one sample of a study of T-cell memory formation after mild COVID-19. TCRdb processed the 5' RACE reads anew with MiXCR; each CDR3 protein has one entry. The sample includes 400,000 or so distinct CDR3 sequences, 20% to 25% of them seen just once. The sample taken for sequencing was PBMCs or a T cell subset sorted from them (not recorded which). The receptors were gathered from an adult woman who had mild COVID-19 (a few samples of this study predate the infection). Cell type and time point are not known. The conserved cysteine and the conserved F or W are not part of the CDR3 here. D genes are given only for firm matches.

14 TRBJ1-4 TRBV6-5 TRBD1 ASSYSKGGRGEKLF
13 TRBJ2-7 TRBV12-3/TRBV12-4 TRBD1 ASSLRQGGNYEQY
13 TRBJ1-4 TRBV5-1 TRBD1 ASSNRTGGFEKLF
13 TRBJ1-6 TRBV7-8 . ASSFGGDRNSPLH
12 TRBJ1-5 TRBV14 . ASSRSNSNQPQH
12 TRBJ1-5 TRBV27 . ASSWRRGSQPQH
12 TRBJ2-1 TRBV4-1 TRBD2 ASSPGLAGAEQF
12 TRBJ2-3 TRBV2 . ASSVLAGADTQY
12 TRBJ2-1 TRBV5-4 TRBD2 ASSGTSGNNEQF
14 TRBJ1-2 TRBV10-3 TRBD1 AISESPGQDNYGYT
13 TRBJ2-1 TRBV9 . ASTSLIAGANEQF
11 TRBJ1-1 TRBV7-3 . ASSSQPNTEAF
14 TRBJ1-6 TRBV20-1 TRBD1 SARDRWGTDNSPLH
9 TRBJ2-7 TRBV20-1 . SALSPYEQY
14 TRBJ1-4 TRBV4-1 . ASSPLFGQGQEKLF
12 TRBJ2-2 TRBV29-1 TRBD2 SVVAGANTGELF
11 TRBJ2-7 TRBV29-1 TRBD2 SVVGGGYYEQY
15 TRBJ2-1 TRBV27 . ASSPRLRHSSYNEQF
13 TRBJ1-5 TRBV12-3/TRBV12-4 TRBD1 ASRMTGHSNQPQH
14 TRBJ2-1 TRBV7-3 . ASSPLGSFSYNEQF
13 TRBJ2-3 TRBV6-5 TRBD2 ASSYFTSGTDTQY
14 TRBJ1-5 TRBV12-3/TRBV12-4 . ASSLAGQAPNQPQH
12 TRBJ2-3 TRBV10-3 TRBD2 AISVGLALDTQY
10 TRBJ2-1 TRBV10-2 TRBD1 ASWTGANEQF
14 TRBJ1-2 TRBV7-9 . ASSLVTTEATYGYT
13 TRBJ1-5 TRBV7-9 . ASSLRGGGNQPQH
14 TRBJ2-5 TRBV29-1 . SAQAGPLVGKETQY
13 TRBJ2-7 TRBV10-2 . ASSESGGAWYEQY
11 TRBJ2-3 TRBV13 . ASSSTLGDTQY
12 TRBJ2-7 TRBV19 . ASSIQAGNYEQY
11 TRBJ1-2 TRBV12-3/TRBV12-4 . ASSLFGAHGYT
12 TRBJ2-7 TRBV9 . ASSVGRGIGEQY
12 TRBJ2-5 TRBV5-1 . ASSFTGSGETQY
13 TRBJ1-3 TRBV12-3/TRBV12-4 . ASIFEGSSGNTIY
12 TRBJ2-7 TRBV20-1 . SAREVQAVGEQY
7 TRBJ2-1 TRBV23-1 . ASKHEQF
14 TRBJ2-3 TRBV5-6 . ASRKEGGGVTDTQY